This TCR beta chain is drawn from a study of blood T cell repertoires in COVID-19. The germline gives CDR1 MNHEY, CDR2 SMNVEV (reference sequence). This CDR3 spans 15 amino acids. The germline V and J ends were trimmed by 6 bases and 6 bases, with 15 bases remaining between them. Data came from immunoSEQ multiplex PCR; TCRdb stores just in-frame clones and leaves some out. The repertoire holds about 380,000 clones, with around 89% as singletons. V and J are TRBV27 and TRBJ1-6, with D maybe TRBD1 (6 bases). The sequenced sample consisted of peripheral blood. This clonotype was sampled from a man aged 18 to 29 with active or convalescent COVID-19. This chain's CDR3 is CASSNSGASNSPLHF. The DNA for the CDR3 is TGTGCCAGCAGCAACTCAGGGGCGTCTAATTCACCCCTCCACTTT.